This T cell receptor (beta chain) is drawn from a study of cytomegalovirus exposure and HLA in healthy donors. General observations from the study: According to reports, the classifier identified cytomegalovirus status with high specificity and sensitivity. A later analysis linked a missense variant in DCLRE1C to the trimming of TCR beta V and J genes.

About this clone itself: The antigen is not known.

Germline V lookup: CDR1 SGHNT, CDR2 YYREEE (reference sequence). V was pared by 0 bases and J by 6 bases, with 7 bases of the junction left unmatched. The CDR3 sequence is 16 residues long. The PCR contained 60 Vbeta and 13 Jbeta primers. Authors' data handling: It was a later analysis that counted some 80 million unique TCR beta chains, of which some 9.9 million were shared. Profiling relied on immunoSEQ multiplex PCR, and the TCRdb table lists in-frame clones only, not all of them. Clonal size and the V and J genes are those of that table, whereas D and trimming came from the DNA. The sample has some 270,000 clones; roughly 80% are singletons.

The clonotype originates from a girl between 2 and 10 years old in good health and CMV-seronegative. The sequenced sample consisted of PBMCs. The V gene is TRBV5-4, the J gene TRBJ2-3, with 10 nucleotides matching TRBD2. For the CDR3, the DNA is TGTGCCAGCAGCTTGGCGCTAGCGGGGGTGGGGGATACGCAGTATTTT. Translation gives CASSLALAGVGDTQYF.